A single sample is the source of the 27 T cell receptor beta chains below, sequenced in a study of cytomegalovirus exposure and HLA in healthy donors. PCR involved 60 Vbeta and 13 Jbeta primers. The assay was immunoSEQ multiplex PCR, and TCRdb's table has in-frame clones only and misses some. The data contain 130,000 or so clones, around 80% of them singletons. Sequenced: PBMCs. The receptor source for this set is a woman between 45 and 60 years old in good health and CMV-seropositive.

The V gene is TRBV30, the J gene TRBJ1-1; D is uncertain. With 4 bases removed from V and 1 base from J, the gap between germline ends came to 10 bases. CDR3 length: 13 residues. CDR1 is GTSNPN and CDR2 is SVGIG in the germline V gene (reference sequence). The CDR3 region is CAWTRQRNTEAFF. CDR3 DNA: TGTGCCTGGACCCGACAACGGAACACTGAAGCTTTCTTT.

This chain's CDR3 is CASSFEPTGLYSNQPQHF. The CDR3 DNA reads as TGTGCCAGCAGCTTTGAACCGACAGGACTCTATAGCAATCAGCCCCAGCATTTT. The chain is built from TRBV5-8 and TRBJ1-5; the D gene is possibly TRBD1 (6 bases). V shed 2 bases and J shed 0 bases, with 18 bases lying between them. CDR3 size: 18 residues. Germline loops: CDR1 SGHTS, CDR2 YDEGEE.

The chain carries TRBV29-1 and TRBJ1-1; 7 nucleotides agree with TRBD1. The V segment lost 6 bases and the J segment 0 bases; nucleotides outside the gene matches: 7. The CDR3 is made up of 14 amino acids. Germline V gene data show CDR1 as SQVTM and CDR2 as ANQGSEA. CDR3 amino acids: CSVKPGQMNTEAFF. As DNA, the CDR3 is TGCAGCGTCAAACCGGGACAGATGAACACTGAAGCTTTCTTT.

The chain joins TRBV11-3 to TRBJ1-2, with 8 bases aligning to TRBD1. Losses at the gene ends were 3 bases for V and 4 bases for J; bases not matched to a gene: 4. The CDR3 extends over 14 amino acids. Per the germline V gene, CDR1 is SGHNT and CDR2 is YENEEA. DNA of the CDR3: TGTGCCAGCAGCTTTGCAGGGGGCGGCTATGGCTACACCTTC. This encodes CASSFAGGGYGYTF.

V gene TRBV2 combines with J gene TRBJ2-3, with TRBD2 as a possible D gene (5 bases). The CDR3 contains 16 residues. Trimming removed 4 bases at V and 0 bases at J, with 14 bases between. Germline CDR1 SNHLY, CDR2 FYNNEI. The CDR3 nucleotides are TGTGCCAGCAGTGCAAGTCTTGCGGGTAGCACAGATACGCAGTATTTT. It translates to CASSASLAGSTDTQYF.

The chain has TRBV5-1 and TRBJ2-2; weak D call: TRBD1 (5 bases). CDR3 length: 15 residues. Trimming shortened V by 2 bases and J by 4 bases, and 12 bases separated the two germline ends. CDR1 and CDR2 from the germline V gene are SGHRS and YFSETQ. CDR3 loop: CASSFSPRGTGELFF. The CDR3 DNA sequence: TGCGCCAGCAGCTTCTCCCCAAGGGGCACCGGGGAGCTGTTTTTT.

This clone was seen a handful of times. CDR3 nucleotide sequence: TGTGCCAGCAGCGAAGGGGACTTTTCCCACGAGCAGTACTTC. It specifies CASSEGDFSHEQYF. The genes are TRBV9 and TRBJ2-7; the D gene is possibly TRBD2 (6 bases). CDR1 and CDR2 from the germline V gene are SGDLS and YYNGEE. The CDR3 sequence is 14 residues long. V lost 3 bases and J 5 bases, leaving 15 bases between the germline ends.

There are a few counts of this clone. The rearrangement joins TRBV5-1 to TRBJ1-1; 9 positions agree with TRBD1. There are 15 residues in the CDR3. Germline CDR1 and CDR2: SGHRS and YFSETQ. The trim removed 0 bases at V and 10 bases at J, leaving 10 bases unmatched. CDR3 sequence reads: CASSLEQGALLAAFF. CDR3 bases: TGCGCCAGCAGCTTGGAACAGGGGGCATTATTAGCAGCTTTCTTT.

The CDR3 DNA is TGCGCCAGCAGCTTGGTAAGGGGGGGTCGGACTGAAGCTTTCTTT. It yields the protein CASSLVRGGRTEAFF. The chain links TRBV5-1 to TRBJ1-1; D perhaps matches TRBD1 (6 bases). Deletions cut 0 bases from V and 5 bases from J, with 14 bases between. CDR3 length: 15 amino acids. Germline-derived CDR1 and CDR2 are SGHRS and YFSETQ.

J is TRBJ2-3 and V is TRBV27, with 7 bases fitting TRBD2. Trimming cost V 4 bases and J 9 bases; bases outside gene matches: 19. CDR3 size: 17 residues. Germline V gives CDR1 MNHEY, CDR2 SMNVEV (reference sequence). CDR3 sequence: CASSSPRGLAGVRTQYF. CDR3 nucleotide sequence: TGTGCCAGCAGTTCTCCAAGAGGGCTGGCGGGGGTACGAACGCAGTATTTT.

The sample holds a few counts of this clone. The DNA of the CDR3 is TGTGCCAGCAGCCAAGTTGGCGGGGCGCCCCGATTCTACGAGCAGTACTTC. Residues: CASSQVGGAPRFYEQYF. The V call is TRBV4-2, the J call TRBJ2-7; a possible D gene is TRBD2 (6 bases). The CDR3 totals 17 residues. V lost 1 base to trimming and J lost 3 bases, with 19 bases between them. The V gene's germline CDR1 is LGHNA and CDR2 YNFKEQ.

The gene calls are TRBV2 and TRBJ1-1; 9 bases align to TRBD1. CDR1 SNHLY and CDR2 FYNNEI come from the germline V gene. V shed 8 bases and J 4 bases; nucleotides not matched to a gene: 5. The CDR3 loop spans 13 amino acids. The CDR3 nucleotides read TGTGCCAGCCGGGACAGGGTCCTCACTGAAGCTTTCTTT. This sequence encodes CASRDRVLTEAFF.

The chain combines TRBV6-5 with TRBJ1-2; D not certain. V shed 2 bases and J shed 6 bases, with 13 bases lying between them. CDR3 length: 14 amino acids. Germline V gives CDR1 MNHEY, CDR2 SVGAGI. DNA for the CDR3: TGTGCCAGCAGTTACGCTCAGGCCGGGAATGGCTACACCTTC. Translating gives CASSYAQAGNGYTF.

This clone has more than one count but fewer than ten. The CDR3 DNA reads TGTGCCAGAAGCGGCAGGGGGATGAACACTGAAGCTTTCTTT. Its translation: CARSGRGMNTEAFF. The chain has TRBV5-3 and TRBJ1-1; TRBD1 matches 7 bases. TRBV5-3 is given ORF status, its function remaining uncertain. The CDR3 runs 14 residues. The J segment lost 0 bases and the V segment lost 4 bases, leaving 3 bases of the junction unmatched.

The rearrangement links TRBV10-1 to TRBJ1-2; possible D gene TRBD1, 6 bases. The ends were cut back, 3 bases at V and 8 bases at J, with 16 bases in the middle. Germline CDR1 WNHNN, CDR2 SYGVQD (reference sequence). The CDR3 covers 14 residues. CDR3 sequence (DNA): TGCGCCAGCAGTGATTTCAGGGGAGATTGGGGCTACACCTTC. Protein sequence: CASSDFRGDWGYTF.

The genes are TRBV2 and TRBJ2-1; TRBD2 matches 9 bases. The ends lost 3 bases at V and 7 bases at J; junction bases unmatched: 7. Germline CDR1 is SNHLY and CDR2 is FYNNEI. CDR3 length equals 15 residues. CDR3: CASSDGREGPNEQFF. CDR3 DNA sequence: TGTGCCAGCAGTGACGGGCGGGAGGGCCCAAATGAGCAGTTCTTC.

V is TRBV2 and J is TRBJ2-1; 7 bases are shared with TRBD2. Germline V gives CDR1 SNHLY, CDR2 FYNNEI. The trim removed 6 bases at V and 9 bases at J, leaving 5 bases unmatched. This CDR3 comprises 12 residues. CDR3 in DNA: TGTGCCAGCAGGGAGCGGGGCACTGAGCAGTTCTTC. Translation: CASRERGTEQFF.

V and J are TRBV10-3 and TRBJ2-3; D may be TRBD1 (6 bases). Germline V gives CDR1 ENHRY, CDR2 SYGVKD. This CDR3 contains 13 residues. V was trimmed by 4 bases and J by 4 bases, leaving 9 bases between them. The chain's CDR3 is CAISAGVSDTQYF. DNA of the CDR3: TGTGCCATCAGTGCAGGGGTCTCAGATACGCAGTATTTT.

The rearrangement joins TRBV6-4 to TRBJ2-7; 10 bases map to TRBD1. This CDR3 spans 16 amino acids. Germline V lookup: CDR1 MRHNA, CDR2 SNTAGT. Germline trimming cut 5 bases from V and 3 bases from J; bases unmatched to any gene: 10. CDR3 loop: CASSSRRDRGVYEQYF. CDR3 DNA: TGTGCCAGCAGTTCACGTCGGGACAGGGGCGTCTACGAGCAGTACTTC.

The genes are TRBV4-2 and TRBJ1-2; tentatively, D is TRBD1 (6 bases). Trimming shortened V by 1 base and J by 4 bases, and 10 bases separated the two germline ends. Germline V gene sequence: CDR1 LGHNA, CDR2 YNFKEQ. This CDR3 region has 14 residues. The CDR3 sequence: CASSQGDTFYGYTF. The CDR3, as DNA: TGTGCCAGCAGCCAAGGGGACACTTTCTATGGCTACACCTTC.

The rearrangement links TRBV4-3 to TRBJ2-1, with TRBD2 matching 11 bases. V gave up 4 bases and J gave up 5 bases; unmatched junction bases: 7. Germline assignment: CDR1 LGHNA and CDR2 YSLEER. The CDR3 extends over 16 amino acids. The CDR3 sequence: CASSLKGTSGHNEQFF. For the CDR3, the DNA is TGCGCCAGCAGCCTGAAGGGGACTAGCGGCCACAATGAGCAGTTCTTC.

J is TRBJ2-1 and V is TRBV5-1; maybe TRBD2 (6 bases). Germline CDR1 is SGHRS and CDR2 is YFSETQ. The CDR3 runs to 16 residues. The germline V and J ends were trimmed by 0 bases and 4 bases, with 14 bases remaining between them. CDR3 coding DNA: TGCGCCAGCAGCTTGGGGCGGGGCCCCCTATACAATGAGCAGTTCTTC. Its protein product is CASSLGRGPLYNEQFF.

The chain carries TRBV29-1 and TRBJ1-2; TRBD1 aligns across 7 bases. This CDR3 is 12 amino acids long. Per germline, CDR1 SQVTM and CDR2 ANQGSEA. The ends lost 4 bases at V and 3 bases at J; junction bases unmatched: 2. The CDR3 DNA sequence: TGCAGCGTTGGGGACAGCGACTATGGCTACACCTTC. It codes for CSVGDSDYGYTF. Full variable domain (remainder filled in from reference TRBV29-1 and TRBJ1-2): SAVISQKPSRDICQRGTSLTIQCQVDSQVTMMFWYRQQPGQSLTLIATANQGSEATYESGFVIDKFPISRPNLTFSTLTVSNMSPEDSSIYLCSVGDSDYGYTFGSGTRLTVV.

This clone was counted between two and nine times. V usage is TRBV19 and J usage is TRBJ1-5; D is ambiguous. The germline CDR1 and CDR2 sequences are LNHDA and SQIVND (reference sequence). V lost 7 bases and J 1 base, leaving 14 bases between the germline ends. This CDR3 has 15 residues. This CDR3 reads CASTQGGLSNQPQHF. The CDR3 DNA follows: TGTGCCAGTACCCAAGGAGGGTTAAGCAATCAGCCCCAGCATTTT.

The chain joins TRBV28 to TRBJ2-7, with D possibly matching TRBD1 (6 bases). The germline gives CDR1 MDHEN, CDR2 SYDVKM. The CDR3 has 13 amino acids. V was clipped by 5 bases and J by 6 bases, with 14 bases between them. The CDR3 protein is CASSRQALGEQYF. The CDR3 nucleotides read TGTGCCAGCAGTAGACAGGCCCTAGGCGAGCAGTACTTC.

The rearrangement uses TRBV10-3 and TRBJ1-6, with a weak D call TRBD1 (5 bases). Trimming removed 6 bases from V and 3 bases from J, with 9 bases in between. Germline CDR1 ENHRY, CDR2 SYGVKD. The CDR3 has 14 residues. Written as DNA, the CDR3 is TGTGCCATCAGGGGGCAGGTCTATAATTCACCCCTCCACTTT. This translates into CAIRGQVYNSPLHF.

CDR3: CASSHLLFPGQGAREQYF. DNA of the CDR3: TGCGCCAGCAGCCATCTCCTATTTCCGGGACAGGGGGCACGCGAGCAGTACTTC. V and J are TRBV4-3 and TRBJ2-7; 12 bases are a match to TRBD1. With 3 bases clipped from V and 6 bases from J, the junction kept 15 bases outside the gene matches. The CDR3 contains 18 residues. Germline values: CDR1 LGHNA, CDR2 YSLEER.